The clone carrying this T cell receptor (beta chain) was counted once. The repertoire was sequenced with immunoSEQ multiplex PCR; TCRdb's copy has only in-frame clones and lacks some. Of about 170,000 clones in the sample, about 88% were seen once. The data were obtained in a study of blood T cell repertoires in COVID-19. Germline V gives CDR1 SGHTS, CDR2 YDEGEE. The V end was cut by 4 bases, the J end by 13 bases, with 18 bases between. CDR3 length: 13 residues. Material: PBMCs or T cells enriched from blood (not recorded which). The TCR comes from a human donor with acute COVID-19. The donor label of this sample is uncertain. This chain joins TRBV5-8 and TRBJ1-5, with a tentative D call TRBD1 (6 bases). CDR3 protein: CASSAAGQYRQHF. DNA of the CDR3: TGTGCCAGCAGCGCGGCCGGACAGTACCGTCAGCATTTT. Combining the CDR3 with reference TRBV5-8 and TRBJ1-5 gives the whole variable domain EAGVTQSPTHLIKTRGQQATLRCSPISGHTSVYWYQQALGLGLQFLLWYDEGEERNRGNFPPRFSGRQFPNYSSELNVNALELEDSALYLCASSAAGQYRQHFGDGTRLSIL.